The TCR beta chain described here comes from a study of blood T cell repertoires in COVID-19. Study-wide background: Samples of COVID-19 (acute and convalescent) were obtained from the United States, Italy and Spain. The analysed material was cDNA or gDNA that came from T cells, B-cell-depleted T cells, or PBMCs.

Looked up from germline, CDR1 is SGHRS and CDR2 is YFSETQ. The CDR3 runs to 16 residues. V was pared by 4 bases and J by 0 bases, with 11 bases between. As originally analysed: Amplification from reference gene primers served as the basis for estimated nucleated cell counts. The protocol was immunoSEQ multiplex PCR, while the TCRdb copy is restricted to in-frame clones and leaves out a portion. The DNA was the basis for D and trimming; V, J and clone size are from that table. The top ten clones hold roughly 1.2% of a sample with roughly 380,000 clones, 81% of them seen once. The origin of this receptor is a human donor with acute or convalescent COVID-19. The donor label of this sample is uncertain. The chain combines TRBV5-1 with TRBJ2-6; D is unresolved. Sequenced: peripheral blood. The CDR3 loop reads CASSRWASSGANVLTF. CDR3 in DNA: TGCGCCAGCAGCAGGTGGGCAAGCTCTGGGGCCAACGTCCTGACTTTC.